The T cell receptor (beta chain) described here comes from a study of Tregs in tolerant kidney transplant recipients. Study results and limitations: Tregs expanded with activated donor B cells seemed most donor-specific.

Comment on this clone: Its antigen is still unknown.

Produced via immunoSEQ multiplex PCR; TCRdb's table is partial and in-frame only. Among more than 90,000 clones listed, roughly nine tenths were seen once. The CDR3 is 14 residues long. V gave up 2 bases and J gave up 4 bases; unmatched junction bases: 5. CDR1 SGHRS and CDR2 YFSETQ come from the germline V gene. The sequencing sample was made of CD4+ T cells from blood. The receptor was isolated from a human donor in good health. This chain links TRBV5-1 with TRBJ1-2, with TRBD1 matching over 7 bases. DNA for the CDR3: TGCGCCAGCAGCTTAACAGGGGAAGGCTATGGCTACACCTTC. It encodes CASSLTGEGYGYTF.